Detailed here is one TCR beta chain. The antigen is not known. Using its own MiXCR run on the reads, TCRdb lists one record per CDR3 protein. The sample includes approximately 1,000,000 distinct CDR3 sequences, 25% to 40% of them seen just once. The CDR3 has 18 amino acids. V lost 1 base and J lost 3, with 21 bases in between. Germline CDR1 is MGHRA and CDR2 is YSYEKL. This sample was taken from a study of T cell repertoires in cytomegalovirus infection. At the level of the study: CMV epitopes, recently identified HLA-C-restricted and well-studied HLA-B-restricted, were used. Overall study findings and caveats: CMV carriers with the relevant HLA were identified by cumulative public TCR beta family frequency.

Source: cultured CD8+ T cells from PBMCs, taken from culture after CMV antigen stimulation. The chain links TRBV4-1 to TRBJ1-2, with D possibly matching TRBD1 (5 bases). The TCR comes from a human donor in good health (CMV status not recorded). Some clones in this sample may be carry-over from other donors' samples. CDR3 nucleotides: TGCGCCAGCAGCCAAGCGTCCGGGACTCTTATTAGGGACTATGGCTACACCTTC. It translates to CASSQASGTLIRDYGYTF.